Following are 25 T cell receptor beta chains from one sample sequenced in a study of T cell changes during pregnancy in multiple sclerosis. Clones were read by immunoSEQ multiplex PCR, and TCRdb kept only the in-frame ones, dropping some. The sample has about 53,000 clones, under 95% seen once; the top ten hold roughly 3.2%. Sequencing used CD8+ T cells from peripheral blood mononuclear cells, obtained before pregnancy. Receptor source: a female donor with multiple sclerosis, enrolled in a pregnancy study.

The gene calls are TRBV5-4 and TRBJ1-6; no definite D call. Trimming took off 4 bases at V and 1 base at J, with 24 bases between the two ends. From germline, CDR1 is SGHNT and CDR2 YYREEE (reference sequence). The CDR3 is 20 amino acids. This CDR3 reads CASSLPSTEGVSSYNSPLHF. The CDR3 DNA follows: TGTGCCAGCAGCCTCCCCTCTACTGAGGGAGTCTCATCCTATAATTCACCCCTCCACTTT.

V is TRBV25-1 and J is TRBJ1-1, with 7 bases matching TRBD1. Trimming removed 2 bases from V and 4 bases from J; junction bases left unmatched: 4. Germline assignment: CDR1 MGHDK and CDR2 SYGVNS. The CDR3 has 14 residues. The CDR3 DNA reads as TGTGCCAGCAGTGAAATAGGGGGCGTCACTGAAGCTTTCTTT. Translated: CASSEIGGVTEAFF.

The chain carries TRBV6-4 and TRBJ2-2; 8 nucleotides line up with TRBD1. V dropped 4 bases and J dropped 0; count of bases not matched to a gene: 1. Germline CDR1 and CDR2: MRHNA and SNTAGT. This CDR3 has 15 residues. The CDR3 reads CASSGGQANTGELFF. CDR3 DNA: TGTGCCAGCAGTGGGGGACAGGCGAACACCGGGGAGCTGTTTTTT.

The chain has TRBV5-6 and TRBJ2-5; TRBD1 is a possible D gene (5 bases). V was cut by 7 bases and J by 5 bases, with 15 bases left in between. This CDR3 has 13 amino acids. CDR1 is SGHDT, CDR2 YYEEEE, per germline. The CDR3 DNA reads as TGTGCCAGCGATAGTGGGGCGCGGGAGACCCAGTACTTC. Translating gives CASDSGARETQYF.

This clone was recorded once. The V gene is TRBV2, the J gene TRBJ2-7; TRBD2 is a possible D gene (6 bases). The CDR3 is made up of 17 amino acids. V lost 7 bases, J lost 0 bases, and 22 bases lay in between. Per germline, CDR1 SNHLY and CDR2 FYNNEI. CDR3 coding DNA: TGTGCCAGCACCGCCCCGCGTCGGGGGATCCCCTCCTACGAGCAGTACTTC. Its translation: CASTAPRRGIPSYEQYF. The full variable domain, in which reference TRBV2 and TRBJ2-7 provide the parts outside the CDR3, is EPEVTQTPSHQVTQMGQEVILRCVPISNHLYFYWYRQILGQKVEFLVSFYNNEISEKSEIFDDQFSVERPDGSNFTLKIRSTKLEDSAMYFCASTAPRRGIPSYEQYFGPGTRLTVT.

The chain recombines TRBV9 with TRBJ1-1; 7 positions agree with TRBD1. V was clipped by 0 bases and J by 2 bases; unmatched bases: 7. This CDR3 comprises 16 residues. From germline, CDR1 is SGDLS and CDR2 YYNGEE. Here the CDR3 DNA reads TGTGCCAGCAGCGTAGCAGTTCGACAGGGTAACACTGAAGCTTTCTTT. Translation: CASSVAVRQGNTEAFF.

The chain links TRBV9 to TRBJ1-2; a weak D match, TRBD1 (5 bases). This CDR3 has 14 residues. Germline V CDR1 and CDR2: SGDLS, YYNGEE. V lost 7 bases, J lost 0 bases, and 13 bases lay in between. The CDR3 loop reads CASGGVATNYGYTF. The CDR3 region has the DNA TGTGCCAGCGGGGGGGTCGCTACTAACTATGGCTACACCTTC.

The chain couples TRBV9 to TRBJ1-3; 7 bases map to TRBD1. CDR3 length: 17 amino acids. CDR1 is SGDLS and CDR2 is YYNGEE in the germline V gene. With V trimmed by 0 bases and J by 0 bases, 6 bases remained unmatched. Here the CDR3 reads CASSVARQGSSGNTIYF. The CDR3 DNA reads TGTGCCAGCAGCGTAGCCCGACAGGGATCCTCTGGAAACACCATATATTTT. Supplemented by reference TRBV9 and TRBJ1-3, the full variable domain reads DSGVTQTPKHLITATGQRVTLRCSPRSGDLSVYWYQQSLDQGLQFLIQYYNGEERAKGNILERFSAQQFPDLHSELNLSSLELGDSALYFCASSVARQGSSGNTIYFGEGSWLTVV.

The V gene is TRBV2, the J gene TRBJ1-2; D possibly corresponds to TRBD1 (6 bases). Germline CDR1 and CDR2: SNHLY and FYNNEI. V dropped 6 bases and J dropped 3 bases, with 17 bases sitting between them. The CDR3 is 15 residues long. This CDR3 is CASRDQGREDYGYTF. CDR3 nucleotide sequence: TGTGCCAGCAGGGACCAGGGGAGAGAAGACTATGGCTACACCTTC. The variable domain in full, completed from reference TRBV2 and TRBJ1-2, reads EPEVTQTPSHQVTQMGQEVILRCVPISNHLYFYWYRQILGQKVEFLVSFYNNEISEKSEIFDDQFSVERPDGSNFTLKIRSTKLEDSAMYFCASRDQGREDYGYTFGSGTRLTVV.

The chain employs TRBV23-1 and TRBJ1-1; D perhaps matches TRBD1 (5 bases). TRBV23-1 qualifies as an ORF whose function is uncertain. Trimming shortened V by 8 bases and J by 7 bases, and 26 bases separated the two germline ends. CDR3 length: 16 residues. CDR3 residues: CASSDGGRTACLEAFF. CDR3 coding DNA: TGCGCCAGCTCCGACGGGGGGAGGACTGCCTGTCTTGAAGCTTTCTTT.

The DNA for the CDR3 is TGTGCCAGTGGAGACCAGGGGCCTGAAGCTTTCTTT. Its translation: CASGDQGPEAFF. This chain uses TRBV19 with TRBJ1-1; weak D call: TRBD1 (6 bases). Trimming shortened V by 8 bases and J by 6 bases, and 13 bases separated the two germline ends. The V gene's germline CDR1 is LNHDA and CDR2 SQIVND (reference sequence). This CDR3 comprises 12 residues.

This clone was recorded once. V is TRBV19 and J is TRBJ1-5; D perhaps matches TRBD1 (5 bases). Germline V gives CDR1 LNHDA, CDR2 SQIVND (reference sequence). V gave up 11 bases and J gave up 0 bases, with 17 bases separating them. CDR3 length equals 15 residues. As DNA, the CDR3 is TGTGCCTCCCGCGAGGCAGGGAATAGCAATCAGCCCCAGCATTTT. Translating it yields CASREAGNSNQPQHF.

The chain carries TRBV27 and TRBJ2-5; D possibly corresponds to TRBD1 (5 bases). The DNA matches TRBJ2-7 better at its end, which makes the J call doubtful. Germline-derived CDR1 and CDR2 are MNHEY and SMNVEV (reference sequence). CDR3 length equals 14 residues. The CDR3 sequence is CASRLVGQGYEQYF. Written as DNA, the CDR3 is TGTGCCAGCAGATTGGTCGGGCAGGGCTACGAGCAGTACTTC.

Here the CDR3 DNA reads TGCGCCAGCAGCTGGGAGGGCCTAGCGGCGCCCTACGAGCAGTACTTC. Its protein product is CASSWEGLAAPYEQYF. The rearrangement uses TRBV5-1 and TRBJ2-7; TRBD2 aligns across 7 bases. The CDR3 length is 16 residues. Germline loops: CDR1 SGHRS, CDR2 YFSETQ. Trimming at V came to 3 bases and at J to 2 bases, leaving 11 bases not matched to a gene.

The CDR3 protein is CASSPGGSEVNEKLFF. Here the CDR3 DNA reads TGCGCCAGCAGCCCGGGAGGGAGTGAAGTAAATGAAAAACTGTTTTTT. V is TRBV5-1 and J is TRBJ1-4; D ambiguous. From germline, CDR1 is SGHRS and CDR2 YFSETQ. V lost 4 bases and J 5 bases, leaving 18 bases between the germline ends. The CDR3 sequence is 16 residues long.

This chain links TRBV4-3 with TRBJ2-7; 10 bases are shared with TRBD1. Germline loops: CDR1 LGHNA, CDR2 YSLEER. J gave up 5 bases and V 0 bases, and 4 bases lay outside the gene matches. The CDR3 runs 15 residues. The CDR3 region is CASSQDGTGADEQYF. The CDR3 coding sequence is TGCGCCAGCAGCCAAGATGGGACAGGGGCCGACGAGCAGTACTTC.

This chain uses TRBV4-3 with TRBJ1-3, with D possibly TRBD1 on 5 matching bases. V gave up 4 bases and J gave up 4 bases, with 14 bases separating them. Germline values: CDR1 LGHNA, CDR2 YSLEER. The CDR3 is made up of 15 amino acids. The CDR3: CASSRRQGGGNTIYF. The CDR3 DNA follows: TGCGCCAGCAGCCGCCGTCAGGGTGGAGGAAACACCATATATTTT.

The CDR3 DNA follows: TGTGCCAGCAGTACACAGGGGGACTATGGCTACACCTTC. Translation: CASSTQGDYGYTF. V is TRBV6-5 and J is TRBJ1-2; 8 bases fit TRBD1. The V gene's germline CDR1 is MNHEY and CDR2 SVGAGI. This CDR3 contains 13 residues. Trimming removed 5 bases from V and 3 bases from J; junction bases left unmatched: 2.

This chain links TRBV11-2 with TRBJ2-7; no firm D call. Germline V gives CDR1 SGHAT, CDR2 FQNNGV. V lost 1 base to trimming and J lost 3 bases, with 4 bases between them. This CDR3 comprises 12 residues. CDR3 residues: CASSLGYYEQYF. The CDR3 bases are TGTGCCAGCAGCTTAGGCTACTACGAGCAGTACTTC.

Here the CDR3 DNA reads TGTGCCACCAGCAGAATCAGCGGGGGTTCCCTCGAGCAGTACTTC. As protein: CATSRISGGSLEQYF. The gene calls are TRBV15 and TRBJ2-7; TRBD2 matches 8 bases. CDR1 and CDR2 (germline): LNHNV, YYDKDF (reference sequence). This CDR3 has 15 residues. V shed 2 bases, J shed 6 bases, and the junction held 9 bases outside the gene matches.

V usage is TRBV27 and J usage is TRBJ2-2; TRBD1 might be the D (6 bases). There are 14 residues in the CDR3. The V end lost 2 bases, the J end lost 6 bases, and 10 bases lay between the germline ends. Germline lookup yields CDR1 MNHEY and CDR2 SMNVEV (reference sequence). The CDR3 loop reads CASSLGTGSGELFF. The CDR3 DNA is TGTGCCAGCAGTTTAGGTACAGGGTCCGGGGAGCTGTTTTTT.

The rearrangement links TRBV6-1 to TRBJ1-2; D not resolved. Germline V gives CDR1 MNHNS, CDR2 SASEGT. V lost 4 bases and J lost 2, with 11 bases in between. CDR3 length: 14 amino acids. CDR3: CASSVRTENYGYTF. CDR3 nucleotides: TGTGCCAGCAGTGTTCGAACAGAGAACTATGGCTACACCTTC.

The chain couples TRBV15 to TRBJ2-7, with D perhaps matching TRBD2 (7 bases). Trimming shortened V by 4 bases and J by 3 bases, and 16 bases separated the two germline ends. CDR1 is LNHNV and CDR2 is YYDKDF in the germline V gene (reference sequence). This CDR3 contains 15 residues. The CDR3 sequence is CATSTLKGGGYEQYF. As DNA, the CDR3 is TGTGCCACCAGCACCCTCAAGGGAGGGGGCTACGAGCAGTACTTC.

CDR3 sequence reads: CSVEGAELSYEQYF. DNA of the CDR3: TGCAGCGTTGAAGGGGCAGAGCTTTCCTACGAGCAGTACTTC. V and J are TRBV29-1 and TRBJ2-7; no definite D call. CDR1 is SQVTM, CDR2 ANQGSEA, per germline. CDR3 length: 14 amino acids. The V end was cut by 1 base, the J end by 1 base, with 11 bases between.

The chain links TRBV2 to TRBJ2-3; maybe TRBD2 (5 bases). The CDR3 spans 11 residues. The V end lost 9 bases, the J end lost 7 bases, and 11 bases lay between the germline ends. CDR1 is SNHLY and CDR2 is FYNNEI in the germline V gene. CDR3 sequence reads: CARREGYTQYF. CDR3 nucleotide sequence: TGTGCCAGAAGAGAGGGTTATACGCAGTATTTT.